The 18 T cell receptor beta chains reported below all come from one sample, sequenced in a study of shared clonotypes between healthy human individuals. Libraries were prepared by immunoSEQ multiplex PCR; TCRdb keeps only in-frame clonotypes and omits some of them. The sample has just over 2,000,000 clones, roughly 95% seen once; the top ten hold more than 0.1%. The sample consisted of naive CD4+ T cells sorted from blood. Subset in this sample: CD45RA+ positively selected. These receptor sequences come from a man aged 18 to 35 in good health.

The rearrangement joins TRBV12-5 to TRBJ1-5; D is ambiguous. Germline lookup yields CDR1 LGHNT and CDR2 FRNRAP. V lost 3 bases and J 1 base, leaving 10 bases between the germline ends. The CDR3 has 15 residues. The DNA for the CDR3 is TGTGCTAGTGGTTTCGGGGTTGGGAGCAATCAGCCCCAGCATTTT. Translation: CASGFGVGSNQPQHF.

J is TRBJ2-7 and V is TRBV7-3; 8 bases fit TRBD2. CDR1 and CDR2 from the germline V gene are SGHTA and FQGTGA. This CDR3 contains 15 residues. V lost 5 bases, J lost 0 bases, and 6 bases stayed unmatched. CDR3 coding DNA: TGTGCCAGCAGCCGCGGGGGGCCAGGCTCCTACGAGCAGTACTTC. This gives the protein CASSRGGPGSYEQYF.

The rearrangement joins TRBV2 to TRBJ2-3, with 7 bases lining up with TRBD2. Germline V gene sequence: CDR1 SNHLY, CDR2 FYNNEI. This CDR3 contains 14 residues. The V segment lost 2 bases and the J segment 1 base; nucleotides outside the gene matches: 0. CDR3 in amino acids: CASSETSGTDTQYF. DNA of the CDR3: TGTGCCAGCAGTGAAACTAGCGGCACAGATACGCAGTATTTT.

The rearrangement uses TRBV6-6 and TRBJ2-7; TRBD1 might be the D (6 bases). CDR1 and CDR2 (germline): MNHNY, SVGAGI (reference sequence). V dropped 7 bases and J dropped 4 bases, with 17 bases sitting between them. The CDR3 covers 14 residues. CDR3 protein: CASMVQGTSYEQYF. In nucleotides, the CDR3 is TGTGCCAGCATGGTACAGGGAACTTCATACGAGCAGTACTTC.

The chain links TRBV11-3 to TRBJ2-5, with D hard to call. The CDR3 covers 15 residues. Germline-derived CDR1 and CDR2 are SGHNT and YENEEA. The germline V and J ends were trimmed by 1 base and 4 bases, with 13 bases remaining between them. This CDR3 reads CASSLGAETRETQYF. CDR3 coding DNA: TGTGCCAGCAGCTTAGGGGCCGAAACCCGAGAGACCCAGTACTTC.

In the case of this clone: The same CDR3 can be traced to other DNA sequences in this sample. The V call is TRBV5-4, the J call TRBJ2-3; 8 positions agree with TRBD1. From germline, CDR1 is SGHNT and CDR2 YYREEE (reference sequence). J was trimmed by 4 bases and V by 2 bases; bases with no gene match: 3. The CDR3 length is 14 residues. The CDR3 here is CASSLGQGPDTQYF. Written as DNA, the CDR3 is TGTGCCAGCAGCTTAGGACAGGGTCCAGATACGCAGTATTTT. The full variable domain, with the rest looked up from reference TRBV5-4 and TRBJ2-3, is ETGVTQSPTHLIKTRGQQVTLRCSSQSGHNTVSWYQQALGQGPQFIFQYYREEENGRGNFPPRFSGLQFPNYSSELNVNALELDDSALYLCASSLGQGPDTQYFGPGTRLTVL.

The rearrangement uses TRBV5-1 and TRBJ2-5; TRBD1 is a possible D gene (5 bases). Germline V gives CDR1 SGHRS, CDR2 YFSETQ. The CDR3 consists of 14 residues. Deletions cut 4 bases from V and 2 bases from J, with 12 bases between. The CDR3 nucleotides are TGCGCCAGCAGCCCGACGACAGCGCAAGAGACCCAGTACTTC. Protein: CASSPTTAQETQYF.

Only one count was recorded for this clone. This rearrangement joins TRBV7-6 to TRBJ2-7, with D unresolved. Trimming left V 1 base short and J 4 bases short, with 14 bases between. CDR1 is SGHVS and CDR2 is FNYEAQ in the germline V gene. The CDR3 loop spans 15 amino acids. The CDR3 sequence is CASSLDSSPTYEQYF. In DNA form, the CDR3 reads TGTGCCAGCAGCTTAGACTCCTCCCCGACATACGAGCAGTACTTC.

The rearrangement joins TRBV11-2 to TRBJ2-5; the D is unclear. This CDR3 has 13 amino acids. Germline values: CDR1 SGHAT, CDR2 FQNNGV. Trimming cost V 4 bases and J 5 bases, with 11 bases left between them. The CDR3 loop is CASSSLPGETQYF. The CDR3 DNA reads as TGTGCCAGCAGCTCTCTCCCCGGGGAGACCCAGTACTTC.

The V and J genes are TRBV5-6 and TRBJ2-5; D is ambiguous. CDR1 and CDR2 (germline): SGHDT, YYEEEE. The CDR3 extends over 12 amino acids. V shed 2 bases and J shed 3 bases, with 5 bases lying between them. The CDR3 here is CASSFSEETQYF. The CDR3 DNA reads TGTGCCAGCAGCTTTTCAGAAGAGACCCAGTACTTC.

The CDR3 loop reads CASSTSGSETQYF. In nucleotides, the CDR3 is TGTGCCAGCAGCACTAGCGGGAGTGAGACCCAGTACTTC. The chain combines TRBV7-6 with TRBJ2-5; 11 bases are a match to TRBD2. The CDR3 totals 13 residues. CDR1 and CDR2 (germline): SGHVS, FNYEAQ. V shed 5 bases, J shed 5 bases, and the junction held 1 base outside the gene matches. The whole variable domain, remainder taken from reference TRBV7-6 and TRBJ2-5, is GAGVSQSPRYKVTKRGQDVALRCDPISGHVSLYWYRQALGQGPEFLTYFNYEAQQDKSGLPNDRFSAERPEGSISTLTIQRTEQRDSAMYRCASSTSGSETQYFGPGTRLLVL.

This chain uses TRBV4-1 with TRBJ2-7; D assignment may be TRBD1 or TRBD2 (7 bases each). Trimming stripped 3 bases from V and 7 bases from J, with 19 bases between. CDR3 size: 15 residues. Per germline, CDR1 MGHRA and CDR2 YSYEKL. The CDR3 spells CASSQTAGTAGEQYF. DNA for the CDR3: TGCGCCAGCAGCCAGACTGCCGGGACAGCGGGGGAGCAGTACTTC.

The CDR3 protein is CASSVPWETEAFF. The DNA of the CDR3 is TGTGCCAGCAGTGTTCCGTGGGAGACTGAAGCTTTCTTT. The rearrangement uses TRBV2 and TRBJ1-1, with unresolved D. Germline CDR1 SNHLY, CDR2 FYNNEI. V lost 4 bases and J 5 bases, leaving 11 bases between the germline ends. The CDR3 totals 13 residues. Complete variable domain (other parts from reference TRBV2 and TRBJ1-1): EPEVTQTPSHQVTQMGQEVILRCVPISNHLYFYWYRQILGQKVEFLVSFYNNEISEKSEIFDDQFSVERPDGSNFTLKIRSTKLEDSAMYFCASSVPWETEAFFGQGTRLTVV.

This chain connects TRBV5-6 to TRBJ2-7; perhaps TRBD2 as D (6 bases). V lost 4 bases, J lost 2 bases, and 16 bases lay in between. The CDR3 sequence is 15 residues long. Germline V gene sequence: CDR1 SGHDT, CDR2 YYEEEE. The CDR3 nucleotides are TGTGCCAGCAGCCTCTACCCGACGGGGGCCTACGAGCAGTACTTC. Translated, it gives CASSLYPTGAYEQYF.

This clone appeared once. The chain employs TRBV30 and TRBJ1-2, with D perhaps TRBD1 (6 bases). Germline CDR1 GTSNPN, CDR2 SVGIG (reference sequence). Deletions cut 2 bases from V and 2 bases from J, with 24 bases between. The length of the CDR3 is 18 residues. Here the CDR3 reads CAWSRDPQGTGPNYGYTF. The CDR3 nucleotides are TGTGCCTGGAGTAGGGACCCCCAGGGCACAGGGCCCAACTATGGCTACACCTTC. The variable domain in full, completed from reference TRBV30 and TRBJ1-2, reads SQTIHQWPATLVQPVGSPLSLECTVEGTSNPNLYWYRQAAGRGLQLLFYSVGIGQISSEVPQNLSASRPQDRQFILSSKKLLLSDSGFYLCAWSRDPQGTGPNYGYTFGSGTRLTVV.

With regard to this clone: Other nucleotide sequences from this sample produce the same CDR3. The chain carries TRBV5-1 and TRBJ2-6; possibly TRBD2 for D (5 bases). The CDR3 is made up of 15 amino acids. Between the trimmed V and J ends, which lost 0 bases and 1 base, there was a span of 5 bases. The V gene's germline CDR1 is SGHRS and CDR2 YFSETQ. The CDR3 is CASSLAGSGANVLTF. CDR3 DNA: TGCGCCAGCAGCTTGGCGGGATCTGGGGCCAACGTCCTGACTTTC.

The chain uses TRBV15 and TRBJ1-5; no clear D gene. Trimming took 5 bases from V and 5 from J, leaving 7 bases between them. The CDR3 sequence is 12 residues long. Germline V lookup: CDR1 LNHNV, CDR2 YYDKDF (reference sequence). The CDR3 here is CATSQAHQPQHF. The CDR3 DNA reads as TGTGCCACCAGCCAGGCGCATCAGCCCCAGCATTTT.

This sequence joins TRBV6-1 and TRBJ2-5; 8 bases map to TRBD2. V shed 3 bases, J shed 4 bases, and the junction held 4 bases outside the gene matches. The length of the CDR3 is 14 residues. Germline V gene lookup returns CDR1 MNHNS and CDR2 SASEGT. The CDR3 sequence is CASSDGTSTETQYF. The CDR3, as DNA: TGTGCCAGCAGTGATGGGACTAGTACAGAGACCCAGTACTTC.